One sample yielded the 15 T cell receptor beta chains listed below, sequenced in a study of T cells in Graves' hyperthyroidism and ophthalmopathy (dated by TCRdb to 2018 to 2020). Library preparation was by multiplex PCR. The listed sequencing device is Illumina HiSeq 2000. The TCR beta CDR3 regions were amplified from the RNA transcripts. For the first round of RT-PCR on the TCR CDR3, the HTBI primer set was used together with the Qiagen OneStep RT-PCR kit. The public reads were run again by TCRdb, first through fastp at Q25 and then through MiXCR, and only productive beta chains were kept. For every CDR3 protein sequence, its rows merge into one entry that carries the most common genes and DNA. The sample yields more than 300,000 distinct CDR3 sequences; roughly 14% were counted once. The top ten constitute around 10% of the sample. Sequences were obtained from blood. These receptors originate from a woman in her sixties or seventies with Graves' hyperthyroidism.

The chain couples TRBV19 to TRBJ1-1, with no clear D. V was trimmed by 3 bases and J by 4 bases, leaving 9 bases between them. CDR1 and CDR2 from the germline V gene are LNHDA and SQIVND (reference sequence). This CDR3 spans 13 amino acids. The CDR3 DNA sequence: TGTGCCAGTAGTATTTCAGGTATCACTGAAGCTTTCTTT. It is translated as CASSISGITEAFF.

This clonotype has just a few counts. Given a much more abundant clone one base away, this may be a read error. V is TRBV27 and J is TRBJ2-5; 7 positions match TRBD1. From germline, CDR1 is MNHEY and CDR2 SMNVEV (reference sequence). Losses at the gene ends were 6 bases for V and 7 bases for J; bases not matched to a gene: 8. The CDR3 totals 13 residues. The CDR3 sequence: CASRPDREGTQYF. In DNA form, the CDR3 reads TGTGCCAGCAGACCCGACAGGGAAGGGACCCAGTACTTC.

This clonotype appeared many times. The chain joins TRBV6-1 to TRBJ2-5; 8 bases fit TRBD1. The CDR3 totals 13 residues. Germline V gene data show CDR1 as MNHNS and CDR2 as SASEGT. The ends lost 5 bases at V and 5 bases at J; junction bases unmatched: 4. This CDR3 is CASSSGGEETQYF. The CDR3 DNA follows: TGTGCCAGCAGTTCAGGGGGCGAGGAGACCCAGTACTTC.

There are many counts of this clonotype. It may be a read error: a sequence one base away is much more abundant. The rearrangement joins TRBV7-9 to TRBJ1-1, with D unclear. Trimming removed 3 bases at V and 3 bases at J, with 2 bases between. Germline V gene sequence: CDR1 SEHNR, CDR2 FQNEAQ (reference sequence). The CDR3 extends over 11 amino acids. The CDR3 nucleotides are TGTGCCAGCAGCTTGCACACTGAAGCTTTCTTT. It is translated as CASSLHTEAFF. Drawing the rest from reference TRBV7-9 and TRBJ1-1, the complete variable domain is DTGVSQNPRHKITKRGQNVTFRCDPISEHNRLYWYRQTLGQGPEFLTYFQNEAQLEKSRLLSDRFSAERPKGSFSTLEIQRTEQGDSAMYLCASSLHTEAFFGQGTRLTVV.

The gene calls are TRBV5-1 and TRBJ2-3; TRBD2 agrees at 8 bases. The germline V gene encodes CDR1 SGHRS and CDR2 YFSETQ. This CDR3 region has 15 residues. V lost 6 bases to trimming and J lost 2 bases; unmatched junction nucleotides: 8. The CDR3 coding sequence is TGCGCCAGCACCCCCGGGACTAGGGTCACAGATACGCAGTATTTT. It yields the protein CASTPGTRVTDTQYF.

This clonotype was seen ten or more times. Here the CDR3 reads CASSLSRTGELFF. The CDR3, as DNA: TGTGCCAGCAGCTTGTCGAGGACCGGGGAGCTGTTTTTT. J is TRBJ2-2 and V is TRBV7-9; D gene uncertain. V was clipped by 3 bases and J by 5 bases, with 7 bases between them. The CDR3 sequence is 13 residues long. Germline V gene sequence: CDR1 SEHNR, CDR2 FQNEAQ (reference sequence).

A few counts support this clonotype. The CDR3 sequence is CASSPPAGSGHFTDTQYF. DNA of the CDR3: TGTGCCAGTAGCCCCCCCGCGGGATCCGGACATTTCACAGATACGCAGTATTTT. The chain couples TRBV19 to TRBJ2-3; D possibly corresponds to TRBD2 (6 bases). The V gene lost 6 bases and the J gene lost 2 bases, with 24 bases spanning the gap. This CDR3 spans 18 amino acids. The V gene's germline CDR1 is LNHDA and CDR2 SQIVND (reference sequence).

The chain combines TRBV19 with TRBJ1-2; D is uncertain. Germline lookup yields CDR1 LNHDA and CDR2 SQIVND (reference sequence). With 6 bases removed from V and 3 bases from J, the gap between germline ends came to 8 bases. The CDR3 runs 12 residues. The CDR3 DNA reads as TGTGCCAGTAGCCCCCGGGACTATGGCTACACCTTC. Residues: CASSPRDYGYTF.

This chain uses TRBV7-9 with TRBJ1-2, with D unclear. There are 13 residues in the CDR3. V lost 7 bases and J lost 7, with 16 bases in between. Germline CDR1 is SEHNR and CDR2 is FQNEAQ (reference sequence). CDR3 protein: CASTSPVRGGYTF. DNA of the CDR3: TGTGCCAGCACCTCCCCAGTTCGTGGTGGCTACACCTTC. Full variable domain (rest looked up from reference TRBV7-9 and TRBJ1-2): DTGVSQNPRHKITKRGQNVTFRCDPISEHNRLYWYRQTLGQGPEFLTYFQNEAQLEKSRLLSDRFSAERPKGSFSTLEIQRTEQGDSAMYLCASTSPVRGGYTFGSGTRLTVV.

The J gene is TRBJ2-7, the V gene TRBV10-3, with TRBD2 matching over 11 bases. CDR3 length equals 14 residues. Germline V gene data show CDR1 as ENHRY and CDR2 as SYGVKD. J was trimmed by 1 base and V by 5 bases; bases with no gene match: 1. This CDR3 is CAISLAGGSYEQYF. The CDR3 bases are TGTGCCATCAGTTTAGCGGGAGGGTCCTACGAGCAGTACTTC.

This clonotype was observed many times. V and J are TRBV18 and TRBJ2-7; tentatively, D is TRBD1 (5 bases). V was pared by 3 bases and J by 5 bases, with 14 bases between. The CDR3 loop spans 14 amino acids. Germline-derived CDR1 and CDR2 are KGHSH and LQKENI. This chain's CDR3 is CASSPSRAVNEQYF. The CDR3 DNA reads TGTGCCAGCTCACCGAGCAGGGCGGTAAACGAGCAGTACTTC.

This clonotype was seen a few times. The genes are TRBV19 and TRBJ1-1; tentatively, D is TRBD1 (6 bases). From germline, CDR1 is LNHDA and CDR2 SQIVND (reference sequence). V dropped 5 bases and J dropped 0 bases, with 13 bases sitting between them. The CDR3 consists of 15 residues. The CDR3 DNA reads TGTGCCAGTAGTCCCCCGGGGGCTATGAACACTGAAGCTTTCTTT. Translating it yields CASSPPGAMNTEAFF. Using reference TRBV19 and TRBJ1-1 for the parts outside the CDR3, the full variable domain is DGGITQSPKYLFRKEGQNVTLSCEQNLNHDAMYWYRQDPGQGLRLIYYSQIVNDFQKGDIAEGYSVSREKKESFPLTVTSAQKNPTAFYLCASSPPGAMNTEAFFGQGTRLTVV.

This clonotype was found many times. The rearrangement uses TRBV12-3 or TRBV12-4 and TRBJ1-1; D perhaps matches TRBD1 (6 bases). The CDR3 totals 16 residues. Trimming cost V 6 bases and J 0 bases, with 17 bases left between them. The CDR3 spells CASRPRTETMNTEAFF. In nucleotides, the CDR3 is TGTGCCAGCAGACCCAGGACAGAAACTATGAACACTGAAGCTTTCTTT.

This clonotype was seen many times. The chain recombines TRBV11-3 with TRBJ2-5; 7 nucleotides agree with TRBD2. This CDR3 has 16 amino acids. The V and J ends lost 4 bases and 2 bases, in that order; junction bases with no gene match: 10. CDR1 and CDR2 (germline): SGHNT, YENEEA. CDR3 in amino acids: CASSWTRPSGQETQYF. DNA for the CDR3: TGTGCCAGCAGCTGGACCCGTCCTAGCGGACAAGAGACCCAGTACTTC. Full variable domain (rest looked up from reference TRBV11-3 and TRBJ2-5): EAGVVQSPRYKIIEKKQPVAFWCNPISGHNTLYWYLQNLGQGPELLIRYENEEAVDDSQLPKDRFSAERLKGVDSTLKIQPAELGDSAVYLCASSWTRPSGQETQYFGPGTRLLVL.

In its sample, this clonotype was seen a few times. The chain has TRBV5-1 and TRBJ1-4, with 10 bases identical to TRBD1. The CDR3 is 15 residues long. Germline V gives CDR1 SGHRS, CDR2 YFSETQ. Trimming cost V 4 bases and J 7 bases; bases outside gene matches: 7. CDR3 in DNA: TGCGCCAGCAGCAACCCGACAGGGGGCCTTGAAAAACTGTTTTTT. Its protein is CASSNPTGGLEKLFF.